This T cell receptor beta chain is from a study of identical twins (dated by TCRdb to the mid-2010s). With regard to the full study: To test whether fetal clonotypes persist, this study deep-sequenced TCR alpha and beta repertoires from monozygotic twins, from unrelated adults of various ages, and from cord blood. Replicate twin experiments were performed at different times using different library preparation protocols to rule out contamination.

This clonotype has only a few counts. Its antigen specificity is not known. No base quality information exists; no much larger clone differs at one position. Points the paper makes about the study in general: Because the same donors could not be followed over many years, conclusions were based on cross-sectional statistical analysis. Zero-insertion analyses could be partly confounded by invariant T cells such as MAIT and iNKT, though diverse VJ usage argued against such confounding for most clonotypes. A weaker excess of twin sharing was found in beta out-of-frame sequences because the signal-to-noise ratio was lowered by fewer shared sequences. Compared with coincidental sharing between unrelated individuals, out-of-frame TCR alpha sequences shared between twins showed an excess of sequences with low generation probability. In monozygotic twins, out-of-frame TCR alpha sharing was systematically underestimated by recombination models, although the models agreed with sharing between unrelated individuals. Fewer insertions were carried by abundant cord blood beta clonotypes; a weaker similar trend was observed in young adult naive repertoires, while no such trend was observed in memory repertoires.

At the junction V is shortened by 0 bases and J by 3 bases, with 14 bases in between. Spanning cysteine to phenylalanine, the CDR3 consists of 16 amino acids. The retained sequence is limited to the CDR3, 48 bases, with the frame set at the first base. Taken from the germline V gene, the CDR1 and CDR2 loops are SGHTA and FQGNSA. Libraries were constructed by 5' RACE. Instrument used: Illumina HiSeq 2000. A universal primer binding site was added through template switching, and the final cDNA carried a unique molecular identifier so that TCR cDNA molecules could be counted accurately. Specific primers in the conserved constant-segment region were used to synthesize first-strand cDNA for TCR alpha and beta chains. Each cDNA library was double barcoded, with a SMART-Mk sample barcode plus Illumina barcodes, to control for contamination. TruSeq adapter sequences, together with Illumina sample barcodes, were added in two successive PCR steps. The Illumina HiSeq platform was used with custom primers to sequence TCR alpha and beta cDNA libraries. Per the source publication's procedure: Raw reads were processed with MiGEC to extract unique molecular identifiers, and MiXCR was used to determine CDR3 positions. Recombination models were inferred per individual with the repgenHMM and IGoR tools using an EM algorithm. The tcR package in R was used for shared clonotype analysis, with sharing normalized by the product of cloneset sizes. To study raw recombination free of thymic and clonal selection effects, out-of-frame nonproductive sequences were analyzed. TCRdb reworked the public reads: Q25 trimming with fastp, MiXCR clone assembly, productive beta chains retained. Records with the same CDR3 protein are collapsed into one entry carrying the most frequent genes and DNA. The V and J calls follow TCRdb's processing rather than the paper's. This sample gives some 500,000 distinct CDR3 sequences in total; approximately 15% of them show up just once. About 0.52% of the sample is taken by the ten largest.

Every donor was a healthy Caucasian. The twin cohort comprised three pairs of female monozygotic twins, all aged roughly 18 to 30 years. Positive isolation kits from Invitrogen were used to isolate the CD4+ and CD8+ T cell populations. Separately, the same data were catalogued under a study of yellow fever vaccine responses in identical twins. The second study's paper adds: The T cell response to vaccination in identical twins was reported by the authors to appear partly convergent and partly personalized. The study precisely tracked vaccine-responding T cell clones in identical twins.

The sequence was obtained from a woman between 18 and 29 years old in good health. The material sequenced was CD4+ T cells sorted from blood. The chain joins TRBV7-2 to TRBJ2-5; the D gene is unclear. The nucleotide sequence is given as TGTGCCAGCAGCTTAGCGCGCATGACGCTGAAAGAGACCCAGTACTTC. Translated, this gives CASSLARMTLKETQYF.